The next 14 T cell receptor beta chains were all read from a single sample in a study of T cells after yellow fever vaccination. TCRdb analysed the 5' RACE reads with MiXCR anew, one entry per CDR3 protein. The repertoire holds some 320,000 distinct CDR3 sequences, with 8.5% to 9% as singletons. The source was PBMCs, collected on the day of the first yellow fever vaccination. All receptors derive from a man aged 18 to 29 who received the YFV17D yellow fever vaccine.

This chain joins TRBV4-3 and TRBJ1-2; D remains unclear. From germline, CDR1 is LGHNA and CDR2 YSLEER. Trimming cost V 4 bases and J 8 bases, with 20 bases left between them. The CDR3 is made up of 15 amino acids. The CDR3 sequence: CASSRRGWTLDGYTF. In nucleotides, the CDR3 is TGCGCCAGCAGCCGCCGCGGGTGGACCCTGGACGGCTACACCTTC.

This sequence joins TRBV12-3 or TRBV12-4 and TRBJ2-5, with a tentative D call TRBD2 (7 bases). The V and J ends lost 6 bases and 5 bases respectively, with 16 bases between them. The CDR3 is 14 residues long. The CDR3 DNA sequence: TGTGCCAGCAGGTCGACGGGGGGCCGCGAGACCCAGTACTTC. Translating it yields CASRSTGGRETQYF.

This clonotype has a handful of counts. J is TRBJ2-1 and V is TRBV9; D uncertain. CDR3 size: 12 residues. The V gene lost 3 bases and the J gene lost 8 bases, with 9 bases spanning the gap. CDR1 and CDR2 (germline): SGDLS, YYNGEE. This chain's CDR3 is CASSASTHEQFF. In DNA, the CDR3 is TGTGCCAGCAGCGCCTCCACCCATGAGCAGTTCTTC.

The chain carries TRBV5-1 and TRBJ1-1, with a possible D match to TRBD1 (6 bases). The germline CDR1 and CDR2 sequences are SGHRS and YFSETQ. Trimming removed 2 bases from V and 1 base from J, with 9 bases in between. The CDR3 is made up of 14 amino acids. The CDR3 nucleotides read TGCGCCAGCAGCTTTCAGGGGAGGAACACTGAAGCTTTCTTT. This codes for CASSFQGRNTEAFF.

The chain is built from TRBV6-5 and TRBJ2-3; maybe TRBD1 (5 bases). Trimming stripped 1 base from V and 2 bases from J, with 13 bases between. CDR1 and CDR2 (germline): MNHEY, SVGAGI. The CDR3 covers 16 residues. The CDR3 loop is CASSYLGLSFTDTQYF. For the CDR3, the DNA is TGTGCCAGCAGTTACTTGGGGCTCTCCTTCACAGATACGCAGTATTTT.

At least ten counts were recorded for this clonotype. J is TRBJ2-7 and V is TRBV9; 8 bases map to TRBD1. This CDR3 has 15 amino acids. V shed 3 bases and J 3 bases; nucleotides not matched to a gene: 8. CDR1 is SGDLS, CDR2 YYNGEE, per germline. The CDR3 protein is CASSASGTGHYEQYF. The CDR3 nucleotides are TGTGCCAGCAGCGCTTCCGGGACAGGACACTACGAGCAGTACTTC.

The sample holds a few counts of this clonotype. The V call is TRBV7-2, the J call TRBJ2-1; D may be TRBD1 (5 bases). Germline lookup yields CDR1 SGHTA and CDR2 FQGNSA. V was cut by 4 bases and J by 9 bases, with 19 bases left in between. This CDR3 is built from 15 residues. The CDR3 bases are TGTGCCAGCAGCTCACCTTGGGAAGGGGATGGTGAGCAGTTCTTC. This sequence encodes CASSSPWEGDGEQFF.

This clonotype was observed many times. The V and J genes are TRBV10-3 and TRBJ2-1; TRBD2 agrees at 7 bases. Germline assignment: CDR1 ENHRY and CDR2 SYGVKD. Unmatched junction bases numbered 10, after V lost 3 bases and J lost 5 bases. The CDR3 spans 16 residues. For the CDR3, the DNA is TGTGCCATCAGTGATGAAGGCGGGGGAATCAACAATGAGCAGTTCTTC. It translates to CAISDEGGGINNEQFF.

The V call is TRBV20-1, the J call TRBJ2-3; D may be TRBD2 (5 bases). CDR1 and CDR2 from the germline V gene are DFQATT and SNEGSKA (reference sequence). The CDR3 is 10 amino acids. Trimming stripped 4 bases from V and 11 bases from J, with 10 bases between. The CDR3 sequence: CSATSIGQYF. CDR3 in DNA: TGCAGTGCTACTAGCATAGGGCAGTATTTT.

This clonotype has just a few counts. The rearrangement links TRBV4-3 to TRBJ1-1, with no clear D. Germline V CDR1 and CDR2: LGHNA, YSLEER. The V gene lost 0 bases and the J gene lost 3 bases, with 11 bases spanning the gap. CDR3 length: 15 residues. CDR3 residues: CASSQEPYLHTEAFF. The CDR3 DNA follows: TGCGCCAGCAGCCAAGAACCCTATTTGCACACTGAAGCTTTCTTT.

The genes are TRBV7-9 and TRBJ2-2, with 9 nucleotides matching TRBD2. The J segment lost 8 bases and the V segment lost 3 bases, leaving 4 bases of the junction unmatched. The CDR3 runs 14 residues. The germline gives CDR1 SEHNR, CDR2 FQNEAQ (reference sequence). The CDR3 loop reads CASSFRTSDGELFF. DNA of the CDR3: TGTGCCAGCAGCTTCCGGACTAGCGATGGGGAGCTGTTTTTT.

Only a few counts were recorded for this clonotype. This chain connects TRBV11-2 to TRBJ2-1; 9 bases line up with TRBD2. Looked up from germline, CDR1 is SGHAT and CDR2 is FQNNGV. This CDR3 contains 15 residues. The J segment lost 9 bases and the V segment lost 6 bases, leaving 12 bases of the junction unmatched. For the CDR3, the DNA is TGTGCCAGCAGTCCCCTCGGACTAGCGATGGGTGAGCAGTTCTTC. Translated, it gives CASSPLGLAMGEQFF.

V is TRBV5-4 and J is TRBJ1-2; D ambiguous. CDR1 and CDR2 (germline): SGHNT, YYREEE (reference sequence). This CDR3 spans 13 amino acids. V dropped 6 bases and J dropped 9 bases, with 18 bases sitting between them. This chain's CDR3 is CASTTRTASSYTF. CDR3 DNA: TGTGCCAGCACCACGCGGACGGCTTCCAGCTACACCTTC. Full variable domain (missing parts from reference TRBV5-4 and TRBJ1-2): ETGVTQSPTHLIKTRGQQVTLRCSSQSGHNTVSWYQQALGQGPQFIFQYYREEENGRGNFPPRFSGLQFPNYSSELNVNALELDDSALYLCASTTRTASSYTFGSGTRLTVV.

This clonotype was observed a handful of times. This chain uses TRBV6-5 with TRBJ1-2; tentative D call: TRBD1 (6 bases). The germline CDR1 and CDR2 sequences are MNHEY and SVGAGI. This CDR3 has 14 amino acids. The germline V and J ends were trimmed by 7 bases and 4 bases, with 16 bases remaining between them. In nucleotides, the CDR3 is TGTGCCAGCACTTTTAAGGACAGTCTCTATGGCTACACCTTC. It is translated as CASTFKDSLYGYTF.